Each of the 19 T cell receptor beta chains below was sequenced from the same sample in a study of CD8 T cells in ankylosing spondylitis. TCRdb independently ran MiXCR on the 5' RACE reads; one entry per CDR3 protein. The profile shows 200,000 to 300,000 distinct CDR3 sequences, roughly a tenth of them singletons. The sequencing sample was made of blood, either unsorted or a sorted T cell fraction (not recorded which). All receptors come from a male donor with ankylosing spondylitis or in good health (not recorded which).

The chain couples TRBV5-1 to TRBJ2-1, with 7 bases identical to TRBD2. This CDR3 comprises 15 residues. Germline assignment: CDR1 SGHRS and CDR2 YFSETQ. Losses at the gene ends were 0 bases for V and 8 bases for J; bases not matched to a gene: 8. The CDR3 reads CASSLEGRAIDEQFF. The DNA of the CDR3 is TGCGCCAGCAGCTTGGAGGGGAGGGCTATCGATGAGCAGTTCTTC.

Turning to this clonotype: This may come from a read error, since a much larger clone is one base off. This chain joins TRBV5-1 and TRBJ2-7, with a possible D match to TRBD2 (6 bases). Germline V gene lookup returns CDR1 SGHRS and CDR2 YFSETQ. The ends were cut back, 0 bases at V and 2 bases at J, with 9 bases in the middle. The CDR3 has 14 residues. Written as DNA, the CDR3 is TGCGCCAGCAGCTTGGGACTAGTGACCTACGAGCAGTACTTC. Translating it yields CASSLGLVTYEQYF.

Many counts were recorded for this clonotype. The chain has TRBV11-2 and TRBJ2-3; D is undetermined. The CDR3 sequence is 16 residues long. Germline V CDR1 and CDR2: SGHAT, FQNNGV. Between the trimmed V and J ends, which lost 1 base and 2 bases, there was a span of 13 bases. The chain's CDR3 is CASSLGAAAFTDTQYF. The DNA of the CDR3 is TGTGCCAGCAGCTTAGGGGCGGCGGCTTTCACAGATACGCAGTATTTT. The full variable domain, its missing parts supplied by reference TRBV11-2 and TRBJ2-3, is EAGVAQSPRYKIIEKRQSVAFWCNPISGHATLYWYQQILGQGPKLLIQFQNNGVVDDSQLPKDRFSAERLKGVDSTLKIQPAKLEDSAVYLCASSLGAAAFTDTQYFGPGTRLTVL.

In its sample, this clonotype was seen many times. The chain joins TRBV30 to TRBJ1-6; TRBD1 aligns across 7 bases. Germline V lookup: CDR1 GTSNPN, CDR2 SVGIG (reference sequence). This CDR3 region has 13 residues. The V and J ends lost 3 bases and 11 bases, in that order; junction bases with no gene match: 7. The CDR3 coding sequence is TGTGCCTGGAGGGGGACAGACTTCGCACCCCTCCACTTT. Its translation: CAWRGTDFAPLHF.

This clonotype has ten or more counts. V is TRBV6-5 and J is TRBJ2-2; D uncertain. The CDR3 spans 13 residues. Germline assignment: CDR1 MNHEY and CDR2 SVGAGI. V was shortened by 2 bases and J by 5 bases, with 6 bases between the two germline ends. The CDR3 spells CASSYDITGELFF. The CDR3, as DNA: TGTGCCAGCAGTTACGATATAACCGGGGAGCTGTTTTTT.

This clonotype was found many times. The genes are TRBV5-1 and TRBJ2-2; 10 bases fit TRBD2. This CDR3 has 17 amino acids. V shed 2 bases and J 4 bases; nucleotides not matched to a gene: 8. Germline lookup yields CDR1 SGHRS and CDR2 YFSETQ. The CDR3 is CASSFNSGGSATGELFF. CDR3 coding DNA: TGCGCCAGCAGCTTTAATAGCGGGGGGAGTGCCACCGGGGAGCTGTTTTTT.

In its sample, this clonotype was seen many times. The V call is TRBV27, the J call TRBJ1-1; 10 bases are a match to TRBD1. Germline lookup yields CDR1 MNHEY and CDR2 SMNVEV (reference sequence). V lost 5 bases and J lost 7; bases outside the gene matches: 10. The CDR3 consists of 15 residues. CDR3 nucleotides: TGTGCCAGCAGTCGGAGGACAGGGGGTAGACTTGAAGCTTTCTTT. The encoded protein is CASSRRTGGRLEAFF.

This clonotype came up a few times. The chain carries TRBV9 and TRBJ2-3, with TRBD2 matching over 13 bases. Per germline, CDR1 SGDLS and CDR2 YYNGEE. V dropped 2 bases and J dropped 2; count of bases not matched to a gene: 5. CDR3 size: 17 residues. CDR3 loop: CASSVRTSGGHTDTQYF. Written as DNA, the CDR3 is TGTGCCAGCAGCGTCCGGACTAGCGGGGGCCACACAGATACGCAGTATTTT.

This clonotype was seen repeatedly, ten times or more. CDR3 in DNA: TGCGCCAGCAGCCAAGCGGCGGTTAGCACAGATACGCAGTATTTT. It yields the protein CASSQAAVSTDTQYF. V and J are TRBV4-1 and TRBJ2-3; D is unresolved. CDR1 and CDR2 (germline): MGHRA, YSYEKL. Trimming removed 1 base at V and 0 bases at J, with 8 bases between. The CDR3 spans 15 residues.

This clonotype was seen repeatedly, ten times or more. The chain uses TRBV5-1 and TRBJ2-3; 10 bases match TRBD1. This CDR3 contains 16 residues. V was pared by 4 bases and J by 4 bases, with 9 bases of the junction left unmatched. The germline gives CDR1 SGHRS, CDR2 YFSETQ. The CDR3 reads CASSGGTGVRADTQYF. CDR3 sequence (DNA): TGCGCCAGCAGCGGCGGGACAGGGGTAAGGGCAGATACGCAGTATTTT.

The CDR3 loop reads CASSQVGGGRQAFF. The CDR3 bases are TGCGCCAGCAGCCAAGTTGGGGGGGGGCGGCAAGCTTTCTTT. The V call is TRBV4-1, the J call TRBJ1-1; TRBD1 is a possible D gene (6 bases). CDR1 is MGHRA and CDR2 is YSYEKL in the germline V gene. V lost 1 base and J 9 bases, leaving 15 bases between the germline ends. The CDR3 has 14 amino acids.

The V gene is TRBV5-1, the J gene TRBJ2-7; TRBD2 is a possible D gene (5 bases). This CDR3 comprises 15 residues. CDR1 is SGHRS and CDR2 is YFSETQ in the germline V gene. V lost 4 bases to trimming and J lost 0 bases, with 14 bases between them. The CDR3 loop is CASSRASGASYEQYF. DNA of the CDR3: TGCGCCAGCAGCAGGGCGAGCGGCGCCTCCTACGAGCAGTACTTC.

This clonotype was found many times. As DNA, the CDR3 is TGTGCCAGCAGCACGGACAGGGGAGGGAATGAGCAGTTCTTC. It is translated as CASSTDRGGNEQFF. The rearrangement joins TRBV12-3 or TRBV12-4 to TRBJ2-1, with 9 bases that match TRBD1. This CDR3 comprises 14 residues. V lost 6 bases, J lost 7 bases, and 7 bases stayed unmatched.

At least ten counts were recorded for this clonotype. The rearrangement joins TRBV12-3 or TRBV12-4 to TRBJ2-5; D not resolved. The V and J ends lost 2 bases and 5 bases respectively, with 9 bases between them. The CDR3 spans 13 residues. CDR3 bases: TGTGCCAGCAGTTTAACTTCCTCGGAGACCCAGTACTTC. Translation: CASSLTSSETQYF.

Worth noting for this clonotype: A much larger clone lies a single base off, so this may be a read error. This chain joins TRBV30 and TRBJ1-1; D not certain. Germline V gives CDR1 GTSNPN, CDR2 SVGIG (reference sequence). The CDR3 extends over 12 amino acids. This CDR3 is CVWRRMNTEAFF. For the CDR3, the DNA is TGTGTCTGGAGAAGGATGAACACTGAAGCTTTCTTT.

This clonotype came up many times. The V call is TRBV5-1, the J call TRBJ2-1, with a tentative D call TRBD2 (5 bases). The V gene lost 1 base and the J gene lost 0 bases, with 11 bases spanning the gap. Germline values: CDR1 SGHRS, CDR2 YFSETQ. The CDR3 runs 16 residues. CDR3 residues: CASSLFSAASYNEQFF. Here the CDR3 DNA reads TGCGCCAGCAGCTTGTTTTCAGCGGCCTCCTACAATGAGCAGTTCTTC. Combining the CDR3 with reference TRBV5-1 and TRBJ2-1 gives the whole variable domain KAGVTQTPRYLIKTRGQQVTLSCSPISGHRSVSWYQQTPGQGLQFLFEYFSETQRNKGNFPGRFSGRQFSNSRSEMNVSTLELGDSALYLCASSLFSAASYNEQFFGPGTRLTVL.

The rearrangement links TRBV7-6 to TRBJ1-5; no clear D. The CDR3 runs to 15 residues. Trimming removed 0 bases at V and 6 bases at J, with 12 bases between. In germline, CDR1 is SGHVS, CDR2 FNYEAQ. The CDR3 region is CASSLADQRGQPQHF. CDR3 DNA: TGTGCCAGCAGCTTAGCGGACCAAAGAGGTCAGCCCCAGCATTTT.

This clonotype was recorded many times. The gene calls are TRBV5-1 and TRBJ1-5, with D perhaps matching TRBD1 (6 bases). In germline, CDR1 is SGHRS, CDR2 YFSETQ. Trimming pared 4 bases from V and 6 bases from J, leaving 14 bases between. This CDR3 has 14 amino acids. The CDR3 nucleotides read TGCGCCAGCAGCGAAGGGGGGAAGAGTCAGCCCCAGCATTTT. As protein: CASSEGGKSQPQHF.

This clonotype occurred many times. The genes are TRBV4-1 and TRBJ1-5; D is unclear. Germline-derived CDR1 and CDR2 are MGHRA and YSYEKL. CDR3 size: 14 residues. The V gene lost 0 bases and the J gene lost 7 bases, with 10 bases spanning the gap. The CDR3 bases are TGCGCCAGCAGCCAAGAGGGCTCCATCCAGCCCCAGCATTTT. Translation gives CASSQEGSIQPQHF.